The subject of this entry is one T cell receptor beta chain. Its antigen is still unknown. This record comes from a study of beta chain features in type 1 diabetes. In the study overall: Healthy donors resembled patients in age, gender and cell yields. Cells sorted and examined across all samples totaled approximately 100,000,000. Overall study findings and caveats: In type 1 diabetes patients, VDJ junctions had fewer insertions; deletions at these junctions were more frequent.

Sequencing targeted expressed TCRB transcripts, as all isolated RNA had been reverse transcribed. Here immunoSEQ multiplex PCR was the method, and the copy in TCRdb shows in-frame clones only, minus some. This table holds under 250,000 clones, 25% to 30% found once. Each of the CD4+ naive, central memory, regulatory and stem cell-like memory populations was sorted via CD45RO/CCR7/CD25/CD127/CD95/CD27. The sequence derives from a man aged 25-40 years in good health. Sequenced sample: central memory CD4+ T cells from blood.

CDR3 nucleotide sequence: TGCGCCAGCAGTGACCAAAACACTGAAGCTTTCTTT. It is translated as CASSDQNTEAFF. J is TRBJ1-1 and V is TRBV10-1; no firm D call. V was cut by 3 bases and J by 2 bases, with 4 bases left in between. CDR1 and CDR2 (germline): WNHNN, SYGVQD (reference sequence). The CDR3 loop spans 12 amino acids.